Presented here are 22 T cell receptor beta chains from one specimen sequenced in a study of early T cells in non-severe SARS-CoV-2 infection. TCRdb reanalysed the 5' RACE reads using MiXCR and keeps one entry per CDR3 protein. Of some 67,000 distinct CDR3 sequences listed, more than 8.5% are singletons. The material was whole blood, obtained at baseline. These receptors all come from an adult who was a healthcare worker with PCR-confirmed SARS-CoV-2 infection or an uninfected control (not recorded which).

This clonotype was detected many times. The rearrangement uses TRBV6-2 or TRBV6-3 and TRBJ2-3, with D maybe TRBD2 (6 bases). V was trimmed by 2 bases and J by 3 bases, leaving 18 bases between them. CDR3 length: 17 residues. Germline CDR1 MNHEY, CDR2 SVGEGT. The CDR3 coding sequence is TGTGCCAGCAGTTACCCATGGGGAGGAGTAGCTACAGATACGCAGTATTTT. Protein product: CASSYPWGGVATDTQYF.

The CDR3 here is CASSLSVGGEGYTF. The CDR3 bases are TGTGCCAGCAGCTTATCGGTCGGAGGCGAGGGCTACACCTTC. V gene TRBV7-6 combines with J gene TRBJ1-2; D is ambiguous. The ends were cut back, 2 bases at V and 8 bases at J, with 15 bases in the middle. Germline CDR1 reads SGHVS; CDR2 reads FNYEAQ. This CDR3 is 14 amino acids long.

This clonotype was picked up a small number of times. V gene TRBV28 combines with J gene TRBJ1-2; tentative D call: TRBD1 (5 bases). This CDR3 is 12 amino acids long. Trimming removed 6 bases from V and 8 bases from J, with 13 bases in between. The germline V gene has CDR1 MDHEN and CDR2 SYDVKM. CDR3 coding DNA: TGTGCCAGCAGCCGGGACTGGAAAGGCTACACCTTC. Amino acids: CASSRDWKGYTF.

This clonotype was seen a few times. This chain joins TRBV7-2 and TRBJ1-2; TRBD1 might be the D (5 bases). V was trimmed by 7 bases and J by 4 bases, leaving 19 bases between them. The CDR3 is 15 amino acids. The germline CDR1 and CDR2 sequences are SGHTA and FQGNSA. The CDR3 DNA reads TGTGCCAGCACGCTGGGGCTCCCTGGGCCCTATGGCTACACCTTC. This encodes CASTLGLPGPYGYTF.

The V call is TRBV4-2, the J call TRBJ2-1, with a possible D match to TRBD1 (5 bases). Germline CDR1 LGHNA, CDR2 YNFKEQ. CDR3 size: 16 residues. Trimming took off 0 bases at V and 7 bases at J, with 16 bases between the two ends. The CDR3 loop reads CASSQDSWGPPNEQFF. DNA of the CDR3: TGTGCCAGCAGCCAAGATTCCTGGGGCCCACCGAATGAGCAGTTCTTC.

This clonotype was observed many times. The gene calls are TRBV28 and TRBJ1-2; possible D gene TRBD1, 6 bases. Deletions cut 5 bases from V and 4 bases from J, with 11 bases between. Germline lookup yields CDR1 MDHEN and CDR2 SYDVKM. CDR3 size: 13 residues. CDR3: CASSRGTIYGYTF. CDR3 sequence (DNA): TGTGCCAGCAGTCGGGGGACAATCTATGGCTACACCTTC.

The chain uses TRBV9 and TRBJ1-1; 10 nucleotides match TRBD1. V was clipped by 4 bases and J by 5 bases; unmatched bases: 17. The CDR3 sequence is 18 residues long. Germline loops: CDR1 SGDLS, CDR2 YYNGEE. This chain's CDR3 is CASSPRGGDRGFGTEAFF. In nucleotides, the CDR3 is TGTGCCAGCAGCCCTCGGGGTGGGGACAGGGGATTTGGAACTGAAGCTTTCTTT.

The rearrangement joins TRBV6-4 to TRBJ1-5; D is unclear. The CDR3 runs 16 residues. V shed 0 bases and J shed 2 bases, with 11 bases lying between them. The V gene's germline CDR1 is MRHNA and CDR2 SNTAGT. This chain's CDR3 is CASSDSRFSRNQPQHF. The CDR3 DNA reads as TGTGCCAGCAGTGACTCGAGGTTTTCGCGCAATCAGCCCCAGCATTTT.

Ten or more counts support this clonotype. V and J are TRBV20-1 and TRBJ2-2; TRBD1 aligns across 11 bases. The ends lost 4 bases at V and 4 bases at J; junction bases unmatched: 5. CDR1 is DFQATT, CDR2 SNEGSKA, per germline (reference sequence). There are 15 residues in the CDR3. CDR3 loop: CSATPGTGGTGELFF. CDR3 DNA sequence: TGCAGTGCTACACCAGGGACAGGGGGCACCGGGGAGCTGTTTTTT.

This clonotype was counted only a few times. This rearrangement joins TRBV5-6 to TRBJ2-5; D possibly uses TRBD1 or TRBD2 (5 bases each). Trimming cost V 4 bases and J 11 bases, with 18 bases left between them. CDR3 length: 13 amino acids. Germline values: CDR1 SGHDT, CDR2 YYEEEE. This CDR3 reads CASSTGDGKIQYF. For the CDR3, the DNA is TGTGCCAGCAGCACCGGGGACGGCAAGATTCAGTACTTC.

The chain recombines TRBV28 with TRBJ2-1; possibly TRBD2 for D (6 bases). The CDR3 has 14 residues. Trimming left V 4 bases short and J 6 bases short, with 13 bases between. The germline V gene has CDR1 MDHEN and CDR2 SYDVKM. Here the CDR3 DNA reads TGTGCCAGCAGTTATGGGGGGTCCAGCAATGAGCAGTTCTTC. Its translation is CASSYGGSSNEQFF.

A word on this clonotype: The DNA is left out, because the CDR3 cannot be placed on it with certainty; the CDR3 is given as TCRdb lists it. The rearrangement links TRBV4-2 to TRBJ2-3; the table gives TRBD2 as D, unverified against the DNA. Germline lookup yields CDR1 LGHNA and CDR2 YNFKEQ. Counting both end residues, the CDR3 totals 14 amino acids. This CDR3 reads CASSPFGEGDTQYF.

This clonotype was seen more than once but under ten times. The chain combines TRBV7-2 with TRBJ2-2; no reliable D call. The V end lost 1 base, the J end lost 6 bases, and 15 bases lay between the germline ends. Germline CDR1 reads SGHTA; CDR2 reads FQGNSA. This CDR3 spans 16 amino acids. CDR3 region: CASSLVSSQFSGELFF. The DNA of the CDR3 is TGTGCCAGCAGCTTAGTCTCCTCGCAGTTCTCCGGGGAGCTGTTTTTT.

This chain connects TRBV28 to TRBJ1-1, with D possibly TRBD1 on 5 matching bases. Per germline, CDR1 MDHEN and CDR2 SYDVKM. V lost 3 bases and J lost 4, with 9 bases in between. The CDR3 extends over 13 amino acids. CDR3 DNA sequence: TGTGCCAGCAGTTTTCGTGGGGCCACTGAAGCTTTCTTT. This codes for CASSFRGATEAFF.

In this sample, this clonotype turned up once. The chain joins TRBV7-2 to TRBJ2-7, with TRBD2 matching over 8 bases. CDR1 is SGHTA, CDR2 FQGNSA, per germline. V was pared by 4 bases and J by 4 bases, with 6 bases of the junction left unmatched. The CDR3 totals 14 residues. In DNA, the CDR3 is TGTGCCAGCAGCTGGGGGGCTAGCGGGTACGAGCAGTACTTC. It specifies CASSWGASGYEQYF.

This clonotype was detected a few times. V is TRBV7-2 and J is TRBJ2-2, with 13 bases matching TRBD2. Trimming removed 3 bases from V and 6 bases from J; junction bases left unmatched: 13. The V gene's germline CDR1 is SGHTA and CDR2 FQGNSA. The CDR3 contains 19 residues. Here the CDR3 reads CASSFRPTGTSGKAGELFF. CDR3 coding DNA: TGTGCCAGCAGCTTCCGTCCTACCGGGACTAGCGGGAAGGCCGGGGAGCTGTTTTTT.

V is TRBV7-9 and J is TRBJ2-3, with TRBD1 matching 8 bases. The germline V gene has CDR1 SEHNR and CDR2 FQNEAQ (reference sequence). The CDR3 is 14 amino acids. Trimming cost V 2 bases and J 4 bases; bases outside gene matches: 2. The CDR3 protein is CASSLSQGADTQYF. In nucleotides, the CDR3 is TGTGCCAGCAGCTTATCACAGGGGGCAGATACGCAGTATTTT.

This chain links TRBV20-1 with TRBJ1-1; D unresolved. The V gene's germline CDR1 is DFQATT and CDR2 SNEGSKA (reference sequence). This CDR3 has 13 residues. V lost 2 bases, J lost 0 bases, and 7 bases lay in between. Here the CDR3 reads CSARLGLNTEAFF. The CDR3 DNA is TGCAGTGCTAGACTGGGATTGAACACTGAAGCTTTCTTT.

The chain has TRBV24-1 and TRBJ2-2; 9 nucleotides match TRBD1. The CDR3 is 14 residues long. The V segment lost 11 bases and the J segment 6 bases; nucleotides outside the gene matches: 9. From germline, CDR1 is KGHDR and CDR2 SFDVKD. CDR3 in amino acids: CAISGTGKSGELFF. The CDR3 DNA reads TGTGCCATCTCCGGGACAGGGAAATCCGGGGAGCTGTTTTTT.

This clonotype came up a few times. V gene TRBV5-6 combines with J gene TRBJ1-1; D is unresolved. The length of the CDR3 is 15 residues. Germline loops: CDR1 SGHDT, CDR2 YYEEEE. The V and J ends lost 2 bases and 5 bases respectively, with 16 bases between them. The CDR3 DNA follows: TGTGCCAGCAGCTTAGGACCCGGAGAGAGGACTGAAGCTTTCTTT. This gives the protein CASSLGPGERTEAFF. The entire variable domain, with the rest obtained from reference TRBV5-6 and TRBJ1-1, is as follows: DAGVTQSPTHLIKTRGQQVTLRCSPKSGHDTVSWYQQALGQGPQFIFQYYEEEERQRGNFPDRFSGHQFPNYSSELNVNALLLGDSALYLCASSLGPGERTEAFFGQGTRLTVV.

This clonotype was found a few times. The chain combines TRBV28 with TRBJ2-3, with no clear D. CDR1 MDHEN and CDR2 SYDVKM come from the germline V gene. The CDR3 spans 16 residues. V was shortened by 3 bases and J by 9 bases, with 22 bases between the two germline ends. The CDR3 region is CASSLVGASPVSTQYF. The CDR3 bases are TGTGCCAGCAGTTTGGTGGGCGCCTCCCCAGTGTCGACGCAGTATTTT. Full variable domain (rest looked up from reference TRBV28 and TRBJ2-3): DVKVTQSSRYLVKRTGEKVFLECVQDMDHENMFWYRQDPGLGLRLIYFSYDVKMKEKGDIPEGYSVSREKKERFSLILESASTNQTSMYLCASSLVGASPVSTQYFGPGTRLTVL.

This clonotype appeared many times. This chain connects TRBV6-2 or TRBV6-3 to TRBJ2-3, with D possibly matching TRBD1 (5 bases). V gave up 6 bases and J gave up 1 base, with 8 bases separating them. The CDR3 is made up of 13 amino acids. The germline V gene has CDR1 MNHEY and CDR2 SVGEGT. The CDR3 DNA follows: TGTGCCAGCAGAAGACAGCGCACAGATACGCAGTATTTT. This sequence encodes CASRRQRTDTQYF.